Following are 9 T cell receptor beta chains from one sample sequenced in a study of T cell repertoires in cytomegalovirus infection. A single record per CDR3 protein comes from TCRdb applying MiXCR to the reads. Of about 400,000 distinct CDR3 sequences in the sample, approximately 30% were seen once. These receptors lack a known antigen. Sequencing used cultured PBMCs, obtained from culture after CMV antigen stimulation. Receptors were obtained from a human donor in good health (CMV status not recorded). Some clones in this sample may be carry-over from other donors' samples.

The chain has TRBV5-5 and TRBJ2-7; TRBD1 matches 7 bases. CDR1 and CDR2 (germline): SGHKS, YYEKEE (reference sequence). The CDR3 has 16 amino acids. Unmatched junction bases numbered 11, after V lost 2 bases and J lost 3 bases. The CDR3 sequence: CASSFEGTAVYYEQYF. CDR3 DNA: TGTGCCAGCAGCTTTGAAGGGACAGCCGTTTACTACGAGCAGTACTTC. The full variable domain, its missing parts supplied by reference TRBV5-5 and TRBJ2-7, is DAGVTQSPTHLIKTRGQQVTLRCSPISGHKSVSWYQQVLGQGPQFIFQYYEKEERGRGNFPDRFSARQFPNYSSELNVNALLLGDSALYLCASSFEGTAVYYEQYFGPGTRLTVT.

At least ten counts were recorded for this clonotype. The chain carries TRBV12-3 or TRBV12-4 and TRBJ1-1, with D hard to call. This CDR3 is built from 14 residues. V was trimmed by 3 bases and J by 0 bases, leaving 8 bases between them. The CDR3 protein is CASSFFGMNTEAFF. The CDR3 nucleotides read TGTGCCAGCAGTTTCTTTGGGATGAACACTGAAGCTTTCTTT.

This clonotype was seen only a few times. V usage is TRBV6-2 or TRBV6-3 and J usage is TRBJ1-5; D may be TRBD1 (6 bases). Trimming removed 5 bases from V and 5 bases from J, with 16 bases in between. CDR1 and CDR2 from the germline V gene are MNHEY and SVGEGT. The CDR3 has 15 residues. The CDR3: CASSPVGGIHQPQHF. CDR3 nucleotide sequence: TGTGCCAGCAGTCCGGTAGGGGGGATACATCAGCCCCAGCATTTT.

The chain links TRBV20-1 to TRBJ2-5, with 12 bases that match TRBD2. With V trimmed by 5 bases and J by 5 bases, 6 bases remained unmatched. Germline lookup yields CDR1 DFQATT and CDR2 SNEGSKA (reference sequence). The CDR3 runs to 14 residues. The chain's CDR3 is CSAVTSGRLETQYF. CDR3 DNA: TGCAGTGCTGTGACTAGCGGGAGACTCGAGACCCAGTACTTC.

The V gene is TRBV11-2, the J gene TRBJ2-3, with D unclear. Germline lookup yields CDR1 SGHAT and CDR2 FQNNGV. This CDR3 contains 14 residues. The V end was cut by 0 bases, the J end by 2 bases, with 6 bases between. CDR3 region: CASSLDRTTDTQYF. Here the CDR3 DNA reads TGTGCCAGCAGCTTAGATCGGACCACAGATACGCAGTATTTT.

The chain employs TRBV7-6 and TRBJ1-1, with D maybe TRBD1 (5 bases). Germline lookup yields CDR1 SGHVS and CDR2 FNYEAQ. The CDR3 consists of 15 residues. The germline V and J ends were trimmed by 4 bases and 0 bases, with 12 bases remaining between them. CDR3 in amino acids: CASSWDVAMNTEAFF. Here the CDR3 DNA reads TGTGCCAGCAGCTGGGACGTAGCTATGAACACTGAAGCTTTCTTT.

The genes are TRBV5-4 and TRBJ2-2; 7 bases agree with TRBD1. The ends lost 1 base at V and 8 bases at J; junction bases unmatched: 5. Germline CDR1 reads SGHNT; CDR2 reads YYREEE (reference sequence). The CDR3 is 14 amino acids. The CDR3 DNA follows: TGTGCCAGCAGCTTGAGGGGGCCTGAAGGGGAGCTGTTTTTT. Protein product: CASSLRGPEGELFF.

The rearrangement links TRBV18 to TRBJ1-1; D may be TRBD1 (6 bases). CDR3 length: 15 amino acids. V was clipped by 2 bases and J by 4 bases, with 14 bases between them. Germline V CDR1 and CDR2: KGHSH, LQKENI. CDR3 residues: CASSPILIGGTEAFF. The CDR3 nucleotides are TGTGCCAGCTCACCAATATTAATAGGGGGCACTGAAGCTTTCTTT.

Written as DNA, the CDR3 is TGTGCCAGCAGTTACGGACAGGGGCTTCAGTACGTC. Translation gives CASSYGQGLQYV. The genes are TRBV6-2 or TRBV6-3 and TRBJ2-7; TRBD1 agrees at 9 bases. The V segment lost 2 bases and the J segment 10 bases; nucleotides outside the gene matches: 3. Germline V lookup: CDR1 MNHEY, CDR2 SVGEGT. CDR3 size: 12 residues.